This entry lists 17 T cell receptor beta chains sequenced from one sample in a study of T-cell memory formation after mild COVID-19. TCRdb re-analysed the 5' RACE reads in MiXCR, keeping a single row per CDR3 protein. The sample has under 200,000 distinct CDR3 sequences, roughly 12% seen once. The specimen sequenced was PBMCs or a T cell subset sorted from them (not recorded which). These receptors came from a man aged 18 to 30 who had mild COVID-19 (a few samples of this study predate the infection). Cell type and time point are not known.

CDR3 amino acids: CSATPGHLREQYV. The CDR3 region has the DNA TGCAGTGCTACACCGGGCCATCTGCGGGAGCAGTACGTC. The chain uses TRBV20-1 and TRBJ2-7, with D unclear. CDR3 size: 13 residues. The V and J ends lost 4 bases and 7 bases respectively, with 17 bases between them. Germline V gene sequence: CDR1 DFQATT, CDR2 SNEGSKA (reference sequence).

This clonotype showed up just a few times. The rearrangement joins TRBV12-5 to TRBJ2-1; unclear D gene. This CDR3 spans 16 amino acids. The V end was cut by 7 bases, the J end by 5 bases, with 21 bases between. Per the germline V gene, CDR1 is LGHNT and CDR2 is FRNRAP. This chain's CDR3 is CASAPGSHLLDNEQFF. CDR3 DNA sequence: TGTGCTAGTGCCCCCGGCAGCCACCTTCTCGACAATGAGCAGTTCTTC.

The gene calls are TRBV11-2 and TRBJ1-1; 8 nucleotides line up with TRBD1. CDR1 SGHAT and CDR2 FQNNGV come from the germline V gene. CDR3 length: 15 residues. Trimming removed 4 bases from V and 1 base from J; junction bases left unmatched: 5. CDR3 protein: CASSSSGGWNTEAFF. DNA for the CDR3: TGTGCCAGCAGCTCTTCAGGGGGCTGGAACACTGAAGCTTTCTTT.

The chain is built from TRBV20-1 and TRBJ2-3; TRBD1 or TRBD2 may be the D gene (7 bases each). Germline V gene lookup returns CDR1 DFQATT and CDR2 SNEGSKA (reference sequence). The V gene lost 4 bases and the J gene lost 4 bases, with 15 bases spanning the gap. This CDR3 has 14 residues. CDR3: CSATLTGRADTQYF. The CDR3, as DNA: TGCAGTGCTACTCTGACAGGGAGGGCAGATACGCAGTATTTT.

This clonotype was detected a few times. The genes are TRBV5-1 and TRBJ2-1; the D gene is possibly TRBD1 (5 bases). V was cut by 2 bases and J by 9 bases, with 9 bases left in between. The CDR3 runs 12 residues. From germline, CDR1 is SGHRS and CDR2 YFSETQ. The CDR3 nucleotides read TGCGCCAGCAGCTTACAGGTCGGTGAGCAGTTCTTC. Protein product: CASSLQVGEQFF.

The chain uses TRBV27 and TRBJ2-2; D is ambiguous. The germline V gene encodes CDR1 MNHEY and CDR2 SMNVEV (reference sequence). CDR3 length equals 13 residues. Deletions cut 11 bases from V and 0 bases from J, with 10 bases between. The CDR3 sequence: CACSSANTGELFF. The DNA for the CDR3 is TGTGCCTGCTCGTCCGCGAACACCGGGGAGCTGTTTTTT.

This clonotype has only a few counts. The V call is TRBV7-3, the J call TRBJ2-1, with D uncertain. V lost 1 base, J lost 2 bases, and 12 bases lay in between. Per germline, CDR1 SGHTA and CDR2 FQGTGA. The CDR3 length is 16 residues. CDR3 nucleotides: TGTGCCAGCAGCTTAATAGCCGCCCCAACCTACAATGAGCAGTTCTTC. Translating it yields CASSLIAAPTYNEQFF. The variable domain in full, with the rest retrieved from reference TRBV7-3 and TRBJ2-1, is GAGVSQTPSNKVTEKGKYVELRCDPISGHTALYWYRQSLGQGPEFLIYFQGTGAADDSGLPNDRFFAVRPEGSVSTLKIQRTERGDSAVYLCASSLIAAPTYNEQFFGPGTRLTVL.

This clonotype has more than one count but fewer than ten. The genes are TRBV7-9 and TRBJ1-2, with 9 bases aligning to TRBD1. V trimming: 4 bases; J trimming: 7 bases; junction bases outside the gene matches: 13. The CDR3 is made up of 16 amino acids. The germline gives CDR1 SEHNR, CDR2 FQNEAQ (reference sequence). CDR3: CASSSGTGTYESGYTF. CDR3 bases: TGTGCCAGCAGCTCAGGGACAGGGACCTATGAAAGTGGCTACACCTTC.

This clonotype was found a few times. The gene calls are TRBV6-2 or TRBV6-3 and TRBJ2-5; tentative D call: TRBD2 (6 bases). The CDR3 sequence is 11 residues long. Germline V gives CDR1 MNHEY, CDR2 SVGEGT. Trimming pared 6 bases from V and 9 bases from J, leaving 11 bases between. The CDR3 DNA reads TGTGCCAGCAGCGACGGGGGACCCCAGTACTTC. It yields the protein CASSDGGPQYF.

V and J are TRBV29-1 and TRBJ2-7, with a tentative D call TRBD2 (5 bases). Germline V gene lookup returns CDR1 SQVTM and CDR2 ANQGSEA. The CDR3 spans 12 residues. CDR3: CSAEGVSYEQYF. The CDR3 bases are TGCAGTGCCGAGGGAGTCTCCTACGAGCAGTACTTC.

This clonotype was counted only a few times. The J gene is TRBJ2-4, the V gene TRBV5-6; no definite D call. CDR1 SGHDT and CDR2 YYEEEE come from the germline V gene. The V gene lost 0 bases and the J gene lost 0 bases, with 7 bases spanning the gap. The CDR3 runs 15 residues. The CDR3 spells CASSLAEVAKNIQYF. CDR3 coding DNA: TGTGCCAGCAGCTTGGCCGAGGTAGCCAAAAACATTCAGTACTTC.

The chain has TRBV7-9 and TRBJ1-3; D not resolved. From germline, CDR1 is SEHNR and CDR2 FQNEAQ (reference sequence). The CDR3 covers 15 residues. The V and J ends lost 2 bases and 1 base respectively, with 9 bases between them. This CDR3 is CASSLIWASGNTIYF. For the CDR3, the DNA is TGTGCCAGCAGCTTAATCTGGGCTTCTGGAAACACCATATATTTT.

This clonotype showed up just once. V is TRBV29-1 and J is TRBJ1-1; 9 nucleotides agree with TRBD1. Germline V CDR1 and CDR2: SQVTM, ANQGSEA. CDR3 length: 12 amino acids. V trimming: 7 bases; J trimming: 10 bases; junction bases outside the gene matches: 10. CDR3 DNA: TGCAGCGGGTACCGGGACAGGGCACCAGCTTTCTTT. Protein: CSGYRDRAPAFF.

V is TRBV7-9 and J is TRBJ1-3; possible D gene TRBD1, 6 bases. CDR1 SEHNR and CDR2 FQNEAQ come from the germline V gene (reference sequence). The CDR3 is 14 residues long. Between the trimmed V and J ends, which lost 5 bases and 3 bases, there was a span of 11 bases. CDR3 sequence: CASSPQGGGNTIYF. The CDR3, as DNA: TGTGCCAGCAGCCCACAGGGAGGTGGAAACACCATATATTTT.

This clonotype was seen ten or more times. The rearrangement joins TRBV7-2 to TRBJ1-6, with D unresolved. Trimming took off 0 bases at V and 7 bases at J, with 10 bases between the two ends. Germline CDR1 is SGHTA and CDR2 is FQGNSA. The CDR3 has 15 residues. The CDR3 sequence is CASSLAPGPNSPLHF. The CDR3 DNA reads as TGTGCCAGCAGCTTAGCCCCAGGCCCGAATTCACCCCTCCACTTT.

The V call is TRBV12-3 or TRBV12-4, the J call TRBJ2-3, with D uncertain. V gave up 8 bases and J gave up 1 base, with 16 bases separating them. This CDR3 region has 15 residues. The CDR3: CASSLNPIGTDTQYF. CDR3 coding DNA: TGTGCCAGCTCGCTCAATCCTATTGGCACAGATACGCAGTATTTT.

This clonotype was recorded a few times. The chain carries TRBV20-1 and TRBJ1-5; D gene ambiguous. V was pared by 1 base and J by 0 bases, with 10 bases between. From germline, CDR1 is DFQATT and CDR2 SNEGSKA (reference sequence). CDR3 length: 15 residues. Here the CDR3 DNA reads TGCAGTGCTAGAGTGGGCAGCTATAGCAATCAGCCCCAGCATTTT. Translated, it gives CSARVGSYSNQPQHF.